Here is one T cell receptor beta chain with its context. CDR1 and CDR2 (germline): SGHRS, YFSETQ. The trim removed 2 bases at V and 5 bases at J, leaving 9 bases unmatched. The CDR3 is 16 amino acids. Under the authors' procedure: Amplification of reference gene primers was used by the study to estimate nucleated cell counts. Using immunoSEQ multiplex PCR, the repertoire was profiled, and TCRdb retains in-frame clones only, with some absent. D and trimming were read from the DNA, whereas the V and J calls and clone size are those reported in that table. This table has about 190,000 clones, around 80% appearing once. Assignment of participants to cohorts was predicated upon participant-reported clinical history. The sample originates from a study of blood T cell repertoires in COVID-19.

V is TRBV5-1 and J is TRBJ2-2; 7 bases agree with TRBD1. Sequenced: PBMCs or T cells enriched from blood (not recorded which). This sequence was found in a woman between 45 and 65 years old with acute COVID-19. CDR3 DNA sequence: TGCGCCAGCAGCTTACTTACCGGGACAGAGACCGGGGAGCTGTTTTTT. This encodes CASSLLTGTETGELFF.